This T cell receptor beta chain emerged from a study of T cell repertoires in cytomegalovirus infection. The CDR3 sequence is 13 residues long. The V gene lost 8 bases and the J gene lost 5 bases, with 15 bases spanning the gap. The germline gives CDR1 SGHTA, CDR2 FQGNSA. This clonotype was observed a few times. Its antigen remains unknown. TCRdb reanalysed the reads using MiXCR and keeps one entry per CDR3 protein. The table records about 470,000 distinct CDR3 sequences, about 44% of them present only once. The source material was cultured PBMCs, sampled from culture after CMV antigen stimulation. The chain employs TRBV7-2 and TRBJ1-1; D unresolved. This TCR derives from a human donor in good health (CMV status not recorded). Some clones in this sample may be carry-over from other donors' samples. Written as DNA, the CDR3 is TGTGCCAGCGGCGGTTGGGGTTGGACTGAAGCTTTCTTT. It yields the protein CASGGWGWTEAFF.